The rows below give T cell receptor beta chains drawn from one sample of a study of T cells in localized non-small cell lung cancer. Assay used: immunoSEQ multiplex PCR; TCRdb lists only in-frame clones, some missing. The sample lists 100,000 to 150,000 clones; more than 80% were seen once. Material: peripheral blood, obtained before any cancer treatment. These receptors were taken from an older female donor with stage I lung adenocarcinoma. Both conserved end residues are part of each CDR3. D genes are given only for firm matches. Size tells how often a clone was seen (once, few, many) or the class of an expanded clone, and some rows leave it out.

NA NA 16 TRBJ2-7 TRBV7-9 TGTGCCAGCAGCTCCCCTGAGGGCTACTCGACCTACGAGCAGTACTTC CASSSPEGYSTYEQYF
TRBD2 NA 15 TRBJ2-7 TRBV7-8 TGTGCCAGCAGCCTAAGACTAGCGGGAGGATACGAGCAGTACTTC CASSLRLAGGYEQYF
TRBD1 few 15 TRBJ1-5 TRBV7-2 TGTGCCAGCAGCTTAGGTGGGACAGTGAATCAGCCCCAGCATTTT CASSLGGTVNQPQHF
TRBD1 once 14 TRBJ2-2 TRBV28 TGTGCCAGCCGCGGGACAGGGGTCCCCGGGGAGCTGTTTTTT CASRGTGVPGELFF
TRBD1 NA 14 TRBJ2-6 TRBV9 TGTGCCAGTGACAGGGATTCTGGGGCCAACGTCCTGACTTTC CASDRDSGANVLTF
TRBD2 NA 14 TRBJ2-7 TRBV6-6 TGTGCCAGCTGGAATAGCGGGAGTGAGAACGAGCAGTACTTC CASWNSGSENEQYF
NA NA 13 TRBJ2-5 TRBV4-2 TGTGCCAGCAGCCAAGAAGGCCAAGAGACCCAGTACTTC CASSQEGQETQYF
NA NA 12 TRBJ2-7 TRBV7-9 TGTGCCAGCAGCTCACAAACTTACGAGCAGTACTTC CASSSQTYEQYF
NA NA 14 TRBJ2-5 TRBV18 TGTGCCAGCAAACCTGTCCGCAATCAAGAGACCCAGTACTTC CASKPVRNQETQYF
TRBD2 NA 15 TRBJ2-1 TRBV9 TGTGCCAGCAGCAACACTAGCGGGAGGGACAATGAGCAGTTCTTC CASSNTSGRDNEQFF
TRBD2 NA 15 TRBJ2-7 TRBV28 TGTGCCAGCAGACTCGGACTAGTCAGTCGGGACGAGCAGTACTTC CASRLGLVSRDEQYF
TRBD2 once 16 TRBJ2-1 TRBV27 TGTGCCAGCAGTTTGAGGGCGGGAGGGAGAAACAATGAGCAGTTCTTC CASSLRAGGRNNEQFF
NA NA 13 TRBJ1-1 TRBV19 TGTGCCAGTAGTATATACGGGGTCGGTGAAGCTTTCTTT CASSIYGVGEAFF
TRBD1 NA 14 TRBJ2-7 TRBV2 TGTGCCAGCAGACACCGGGACAGGGGCTACGAGCAGTACTTC CASRHRDRGYEQYF
NA NA 15 TRBJ1-5 TRBV6-1 TGTGCCAGCAATCGGGACAACCTAAGCAATCAGCCCCAGCATTTT CASNRDNLSNQPQHF
NA NA 14 TRBJ1-4 TRBV29-1 TGCAGCGTTGTGATCGAGGGGGTTCCGGAAAAACTGTTTTTT CSVVIEGVPEKLFF
NA NA 15 TRBJ2-2 TRBV9 TGTGCCAGCAGCGTAGTCGGAGGTCGGACCGGGGAGCTGTTTTTT CASSVVGGRTGELFF
NA few 11 TRBJ2-7 TRBV29-1 TGCAGCGTTGAAGATCCGGGAGAGCAGTACTTC CSVEDPGEQYF
TRBD2 NA 14 TRBJ2-3 TRBV7-3 TGTGCCAGCAGCGCACTAGCGGGGCGAGATACGCAGTATTTT CASSALAGRDTQYF
NA NA 15 TRBJ1-2 TRBV14 TGTGCCAGCAGCCAAGAGACCTTTGGACTAGTCGGCTACACCTTC CASSQETFGLVGYTF
NA NA 16 TRBJ1-5 TRBV12-2 TGTGCAAGTCGCTTACTAGACAGCTATAGCAATCAGCCCCAGCATTTT CASRLLDSYSNQPQHF
NA NA 13 TRBJ2-5 TRBV7-2 TGTGCCAGCAGCTTAGACCCCCAAGGGACCCAGTACTTC CASSLDPQGTQYF
TRBD2 NA 15 TRBJ2-2 TRBV5-1 TGCGCCAGCAGCTTTACGGGGGGACGCACCGGGGAGCTGTTTTTT CASSFTGGRTGELFF
NA NA 15 TRBJ2-2 TRBV6-1 TGTGCCAGCAGTGTGGCGGGGTTGAACACCGGGGAGCTGTTTTTT CASSVAGLNTGELFF
NA NA 17 TRBJ2-4 TRBV27 TGTGCCAGCAGTATGAGACAGAGCCTCCTCGGGGGAAACATTCAGTACTTC CASSMRQSLLGGNIQYF
TRBD1 NA 14 TRBJ1-2 TRBV28 TGTGCCAGCAGGGAGGAACAGGGGGCGCGTGGCTACACCTTC CASREEQGARGYTF
TRBD2 few 13 TRBJ2-1 TRBV10-3 TGTGCCATCGGCCTAGCGGGAGGGGCTGAGCAGTTCTTC CAIGLAGGAEQFF
NA NA 16 TRBJ2-2 TRBV9 TGTGCCAGCAGCATAACCGGGACGGGATACACCGGGGAGCTGTTTTTT CASSITGTGYTGELFF
TRBD1 NA 15 TRBJ2-5 TRBV27 TGTGCCAGCAGAAGAGGACAGGGGCAACAAGAGACCCAGTACTTC CASRRGQGQQETQYF
NA NA 12 TRBJ2-7 TRBV7-3 TGTGCCACCAGGGGGCGAAGCGGGACGCAGTACTTC CATRGRSGTQYF
NA NA 12 TRBJ2-5 TRBV15 TGTGCCACCAGCAGAGAACAAGAGACCCAGTACTTC CATSREQETQYF
TRBD2 NA 20 TRBJ2-3 TRBV2 TGTGCCAGCAACAGTCCCAGCGGGAGGTTCTGGGGAAGTGGGTCAGATACGCAGTATTTT CASNSPSGRFWGSGSDTQYF